This T cell receptor (beta chain) was observed in a study of cytomegalovirus exposure and HLA in healthy donors. Study conclusions and caveats: The dataset shows that most TCR sequences were rare, while some public TCRs occurred in many donors. An analysis that came later showed most CMV-associated TCR beta chains appearing HLA-restricted. Rates of TCR association differed by HLA locus in a later analysis, with DRB1 highest and HLA-C lowest.

About this clone itself: Antigen: not known. The sample carries other DNA sequences with the same CDR3.

The PCR used 60 Vbeta and 13 Jbeta primers. TCRdb's copy holds only in-frame clones and misses some; the assay was immunoSEQ multiplex PCR. Of roughly 110,000 clones listed, over 60% were seen once; the top ten hold over 9.5%. This CDR3 is 14 amino acids long. V lost 8 bases to trimming and J lost 16 bases, with 27 bases between them. CDR1 and CDR2 from the germline V gene are MNHEY and SVGAGI. Each donor was healthy, and each was a bone marrow donor. This chain links TRBV6-5 with TRBJ1-3, with TRBD1 as a possible D gene (5 bases). Sequencing used PBMCs. The sequence came from a man between 35 and 55 years old in good health and CMV-seropositive. CDR3: CASSSVLGQGAWYF. CDR3 bases: TGTGCCAGCTCCTCGGTCTTAGGACAAGGGGCCTGGTATTTT.